What follows are 26 T cell receptor beta chains derived from one specimen sequenced in a study of T cells in Graves' hyperthyroidism and ophthalmopathy. RNA transcripts were the template for amplifying TCR beta CDR3 regions. In the first-round RT-PCR of the TCR CDR3, the HTBI primer set was used. TCRdb reprocessed the multiplex PCR reads with MiXCR, giving one entry per CDR3 protein. The data contain hundreds of thousands of distinct CDR3 sequences, roughly 15% of them singletons. Source material: blood. The receptor source for this set is a man aged 18 to 29 with Graves' ophthalmopathy.

V and J are TRBV2 and TRBJ1-3; TRBD1 aligns across 7 bases. In germline, CDR1 is SNHLY, CDR2 FYNNEI. V gave up 8 bases and J gave up 6 bases; unmatched junction bases: 16. The CDR3 extends over 16 amino acids. The CDR3 region has the DNA TGTGCCAGCTACCTTCCGGGACAGAGTGAATCAAACACCATATATTTT. Residues: CASYLPGQSESNTIYF.

This clonotype has a count of ten or more. V usage is TRBV11-2 and J usage is TRBJ2-7; TRBD2 aligns across 10 bases. The germline V gene has CDR1 SGHAT and CDR2 FQNNGV. The CDR3 is 15 residues long. After removal of 4 bases from V and 4 bases from J, the junction contained 7 bases not matched to a gene. CDR3 DNA: TGTGCCAGCAGCTCTCCCGGGACTAGCGAATACGAGCAGTACTTC. This sequence encodes CASSSPGTSEYEQYF.

The rearrangement joins TRBV18 to TRBJ1-1, with TRBD1 matching over 12 bases. This CDR3 comprises 15 residues. Germline V gene sequence: CDR1 KGHSH, CDR2 LQKENI. With 1 base clipped from V and 11 bases from J, the junction kept 8 bases outside the gene matches. CDR3 sequence reads: CASSPQGQGAGAAFF. The CDR3 nucleotides read TGTGCCAGCTCACCACAGGGACAGGGGGCGGGAGCGGCTTTCTTT. Filled out from reference TRBV18 and TRBJ1-1, the complete variable domain reads NAGVMQNPRHLVRRRGQEARLRCSPMKGHSHVYWYRQLPEEGLKFMVYLQKENIIDESGMPKERFSAEFPKEGPSILRIQQVVRGDSAAYFCASSPQGQGAGAAFFGQGTRLTVV.

In this sample, this clonotype turned up many times. The rearrangement joins TRBV2 to TRBJ2-5; perhaps D is TRBD1 or TRBD2 (5 bases each). This CDR3 spans 13 amino acids. Germline V gene lookup returns CDR1 SNHLY and CDR2 FYNNEI. Trimming took 3 bases from V and 5 from J, leaving 10 bases between them. CDR3 DNA sequence: TGTGCCAGCAGTGAGATAGGGGAGGAGACCCAGTACTTC. Its translation: CASSEIGEETQYF.

The table lists this clonotype with many counts. V usage is TRBV12-3 or TRBV12-4 and J usage is TRBJ1-2; possible D gene TRBD1, 5 bases. CDR3 length: 13 residues. Trimming stripped 5 bases from V and 8 bases from J, with 15 bases between. CDR3 sequence reads: CASSPGLRGGYTF. For the CDR3, the DNA is TGTGCCAGCAGTCCGGGACTGCGGGGCGGCTACACCTTC.

This clonotype occurred many times. The rearrangement joins TRBV7-9 to TRBJ2-1, with TRBD2 as a possible D gene (6 bases). CDR3 length: 14 residues. Trimming took 3 bases from V and 6 from J, leaving 12 bases between them. CDR1 is SEHNR, CDR2 FQNEAQ, per germline (reference sequence). The CDR3 coding sequence is TGTGCCAGCAGCTTTTCGACTAGTGGCAATGAGCAGTTCTTC. Translation: CASSFSTSGNEQFF.

This clonotype came up many times. The rearrangement links TRBV9 to TRBJ2-1, with TRBD2 matching over 9 bases. V lost 0 bases and J lost 2; bases outside the gene matches: 9. Germline CDR1 SGDLS, CDR2 YYNGEE. The CDR3 is 18 amino acids. The CDR3 loop reads CASSVAELAGLTYNEQFF. The CDR3 DNA reads TGTGCCAGCAGCGTAGCCGAGCTAGCGGGATTGACCTACAATGAGCAGTTCTTC.

The chain uses TRBV7-6 and TRBJ2-1; 8 bases are shared with TRBD1. Germline assignment: CDR1 SGHVS and CDR2 FNYEAQ. This CDR3 is built from 16 residues. J was trimmed by 5 bases and V by 5 bases; bases with no gene match: 11. CDR3 DNA sequence: TGTGCCAGCAGCCCCAAACCGGGACAGGTGAACAATGAGCAGTTCTTC. Its protein product is CASSPKPGQVNNEQFF.

This clonotype was found many times. This chain joins TRBV27 and TRBJ2-3; TRBD2 matches at 7 bases. The germline gives CDR1 MNHEY, CDR2 SMNVEV (reference sequence). The V segment lost 2 bases and the J segment 5 bases; nucleotides outside the gene matches: 7. This CDR3 has 15 amino acids. The CDR3 here is CASSLAGEEGDTQYF. CDR3 nucleotide sequence: TGTGCCAGCAGTTTAGCGGGAGAAGAGGGAGATACGCAGTATTTT.

In DNA, the CDR3 is TGTGCCAGTAGTCCTCGGCCTTCCTACGAGCAGTACTTC. As protein: CASSPRPSYEQYF. The chain employs TRBV19 and TRBJ2-7; D uncertain. CDR3 length: 13 residues. The germline CDR1 and CDR2 sequences are LNHDA and SQIVND (reference sequence). With 5 bases removed from V and 1 base from J, the gap between germline ends came to 9 bases.

A remark on this clonotype: Being one base from a much bigger clone, this may be a read error. The chain couples TRBV6-1 to TRBJ2-4; 9 bases match TRBD1. Germline loops: CDR1 MNHNS, CDR2 SASEGT. This CDR3 comprises 13 residues. The CDR3 DNA is TGTGCCAGCAGACAGGGGGCCAAAAACATTCAGCACTTC. Its translation: CASRQGAKNIQHF.

This chain uses TRBV6-5 with TRBJ2-5; TRBD1 agrees at 7 bases. Germline assignment: CDR1 MNHEY and CDR2 SVGAGI. The CDR3 totals 15 residues. The V segment lost 4 bases and the J segment 2 bases; nucleotides outside the gene matches: 7. The CDR3 spells CASSFSTGWQETQYF. For the CDR3, the DNA is TGTGCCAGCAGTTTCTCGACAGGGTGGCAAGAGACCCAGTACTTC.

The table lists this clonotype with many counts. The chain has TRBV11-2 and TRBJ2-7; 13 bases are shared with TRBD2. The CDR3 sequence is 16 residues long. The V gene end was trimmed by 5 bases and the J gene end by 4 bases; junction bases not matched to a gene: 8. Looked up from germline, CDR1 is SGHAT and CDR2 is FQNNGV. The CDR3 region has the DNA TGTGCCAGCAGCCCAGGACTAGCGGGGGCTTGGTACGAGCAGTACTTC. Amino acids: CASSPGLAGAWYEQYF.

This clonotype showed up just a few times. The chain uses TRBV10-1 and TRBJ2-2; the D gene is possibly TRBD1 (5 bases). The V end was cut by 7 bases, the J end by 6 bases, with 15 bases between. The CDR3 sequence is 14 residues long. Germline CDR1 and CDR2: WNHNN and SYGVQD (reference sequence). The CDR3 loop is CASKPEQAAGELFF. Written as DNA, the CDR3 is TGCGCCAGCAAACCGGAACAGGCCGCCGGGGAGCTGTTTTTT.

This clonotype came up many times. The J gene is TRBJ1-1, the V gene TRBV5-1; D unresolved. Trimming stripped 0 bases from V and 5 bases from J, with 11 bases between. CDR1 SGHRS and CDR2 YFSETQ come from the germline V gene. The CDR3 consists of 14 residues. In DNA, the CDR3 is TGCGCCAGCAGCTTGGGACAAGATCGGACTGAAGCTTTCTTT. Translating gives CASSLGQDRTEAFF. The complete variable domain, with remaining parts taken from reference TRBV5-1 and TRBJ1-1, reads KAGVTQTPRYLIKTRGQQVTLSCSPISGHRSVSWYQQTPGQGLQFLFEYFSETQRNKGNFPGRFSGRQFSNSRSEMNVSTLELGDSALYLCASSLGQDRTEAFFGQGTRLTVV.

This clonotype was recorded at least ten times. The rearrangement uses TRBV6-4 and TRBJ1-6, with D unresolved. The V end lost 3 bases, the J end lost 9 bases, and 9 bases lay between the germline ends. Germline CDR1 is MRHNA and CDR2 is SNTAGT. The CDR3 runs 13 residues. The CDR3 here is CASSEVALSPLHF. The DNA of the CDR3 is TGTGCCAGCAGTGAGGTCGCACTTTCACCCCTCCACTTT.

The chain combines TRBV4-1 with TRBJ2-2, with D uncertain. This CDR3 spans 17 amino acids. Germline values: CDR1 MGHRA, CDR2 YSYEKL. V gave up 4 bases and J gave up 0 bases, with 15 bases separating them. The CDR3 sequence: CASSPKSHTANTGELFF. CDR3 coding DNA: TGCGCCAGCAGCCCTAAAAGTCACACCGCGAACACCGGGGAGCTGTTTTTT.

At least ten counts were recorded for this clonotype. J is TRBJ2-7 and V is TRBV4-2; D unclear. Deletions cut 1 base from V and 4 bases from J, with 11 bases between. Germline V gives CDR1 LGHNA, CDR2 YNFKEQ. The CDR3 consists of 14 residues. The CDR3, as DNA: TGTGCCAGCAGCCAAGGGACGTACAATTACGAGCAGTACTTC. This sequence encodes CASSQGTYNYEQYF.

The chain carries TRBV9 and TRBJ1-3; D call uncertain. This CDR3 has 14 residues. CDR1 is SGDLS and CDR2 is YYNGEE in the germline V gene. The germline V and J ends were trimmed by 0 bases and 3 bases, with 7 bases remaining between them. CDR3 region: CASSVEPGGNTIYF. The DNA for the CDR3 is TGTGCCAGCAGCGTAGAGCCAGGTGGAAACACCATATATTTT.

The table lists this clonotype with a few counts. This chain connects TRBV7-6 to TRBJ1-3, with D hard to call. CDR3 length: 14 amino acids. V lost 4 bases, J lost 3 bases, and 10 bases lay in between. CDR1 and CDR2 from the germline V gene are SGHVS and FNYEAQ. The CDR3: CASSSPGDGNTIYF. The CDR3 coding sequence is TGTGCCAGCAGCTCCCCCGGGGATGGAAACACCATATATTTT.

There are a few counts of this clonotype. CDR3 nucleotide sequence: TGTGCCTGGAGTGTAGGCGGGGAAGAGACCCAGTACTTC. This codes for CAWSVGGEETQYF. V gene TRBV30 combines with J gene TRBJ2-5; weak D call: TRBD2 (6 bases). The germline V gene encodes CDR1 GTSNPN and CDR2 SVGIG (reference sequence). The CDR3 loop spans 13 amino acids. Trimming shortened V by 0 bases and J by 3 bases, and 8 bases separated the two germline ends.

The chain links TRBV12-3 or TRBV12-4 to TRBJ1-2, with a weak D call TRBD1 (6 bases). The V gene lost 7 bases and the J gene lost 8 bases, with 20 bases spanning the gap. The CDR3 totals 14 residues. Written as DNA, the CDR3 is TGTGCCAGCACCCCCGGGGGGGGGCTACTAGGCTACACCTTC. This gives the protein CASTPGGGLLGYTF.

The chain employs TRBV10-1 and TRBJ2-1, with TRBD1 identical over 10 bases. The CDR3 spans 15 residues. In germline, CDR1 is WNHNN, CDR2 SYGVQD (reference sequence). V lost 1 base and J lost 7; bases outside the gene matches: 4. The CDR3: CASSEFLDRGNEQFF. The CDR3 nucleotides read TGCGCCAGCAGTGAGTTTTTGGACAGGGGGAATGAGCAGTTCTTC.

This clonotype was seen repeatedly, ten times or more. The rearrangement uses TRBV12-3 or TRBV12-4 and TRBJ2-4; D possibly corresponds to TRBD1 (7 bases). CDR3 size: 14 residues. Deletions cut 3 bases from V and 8 bases from J, with 14 bases between. The CDR3 nucleotides are TGTGCCAGCAGTTTTATCAGGGGGGAGGACATTCAGTACTTC. This codes for CASSFIRGEDIQYF.

The table lists this clonotype with a few counts. This chain uses TRBV7-8 with TRBJ2-7, with unresolved D. The CDR3 has 15 residues. Germline V CDR1 and CDR2: SGHVS, FQNEAQ. Trimming shortened V by 3 bases and J by 0 bases, and 12 bases separated the two germline ends. This CDR3 reads CASSFSNGYSYEQYF. CDR3 in DNA: TGTGCCAGCAGCTTTTCGAACGGCTACTCCTACGAGCAGTACTTC.

This clonotype was seen at least ten times. The chain has TRBV6-1 and TRBJ1-3, with 7 positions matching TRBD1. CDR1 is MNHNS, CDR2 SASEGT, per germline. This CDR3 region has 16 residues. The V gene end was trimmed by 7 bases and the J gene end by 4 bases; junction bases not matched to a gene: 13. This chain's CDR3 is CASIGWTGSSGNTIYF. The DNA for the CDR3 is TGTGCCAGCATCGGATGGACAGGAAGCTCCGGAAACACCATATATTTT.